These T cell receptor beta chains were read from a single sample in a study of T cells after yellow fever vaccination. TCRdb called the 5' RACE reads again in MiXCR, with one record for every CDR3 protein. This table holds more than 80,000 distinct CDR3 sequences, less than 6% found once. The sequences come from CD8+ T cells sorted from PBMCs, collected 10 days after the yellow fever booster vaccination. These receptors were taken from a man younger than 35 who received the YFV17D yellow fever vaccine. CDR3s leave out the opening cysteine and the closing phenylalanine or tryptophan. The D gene is left open where the match is weak.

CDR3 protein | J gene | V gene | D gene
ASSPGSGTYEQY | TRBJ2-7 | TRBV4-3 | NA
ASSTGTPGYNEQF | TRBJ2-1 | TRBV6-5 | NA
ASSFRPHAGDRTDTQY | TRBJ2-3 | TRBV5-1 | NA
ASRLGQYNSPLH | TRBJ1-6 | TRBV12-3/TRBV12-4 | NA
AISESVAGVSYYEQY | TRBJ2-7 | TRBV10-3 | NA
ASSPTSGGAVRN | TRBJ2-4 | TRBV4-1 | TRBD2
ASSPQGDTGELF | TRBJ2-2 | TRBV9 | TRBD1
ASSLRDRGLTEAF | TRBJ1-1 | TRBV12-3/TRBV12-4 | TRBD1
ASSYRAPNTGELF | TRBJ2-2 | TRBV12-3/TRBV12-4 | NA
ASSFEDKAPSYEQY | TRBJ2-7 | TRBV5-1 | NA
ASSPGGAYNEQF | TRBJ2-1 | TRBV4-2 | TRBD2
ASSQGLVGNQPQH | TRBJ1-5 | TRBV6-6 | NA
AINPTGGRYEQY | TRBJ2-7 | TRBV10-3 | TRBD1
ASSLVRRRTDTQY | TRBJ2-3 | TRBV5-5 | NA
ASSQDVGDNEKLF | TRBJ1-4 | TRBV14 | NA
ASILTLRSEAF | TRBJ1-1 | TRBV7-3 | NA
SAWDSSLSSYNEQF | TRBJ2-1 | TRBV20-1 | NA
ASSPVASSTTDTQY | TRBJ2-3 | TRBV5-5 | NA
ASSPQGVDRGLGNEQF | TRBJ2-1 | TRBV7-2 | TRBD1
ASSQGDLGYEQY | TRBJ2-7 | TRBV4-1 | NA
ASSSGLSAYDEQF | TRBJ2-1 | TRBV5-1 | NA
ASSWGPDSLEQF | TRBJ2-1 | TRBV5-4 | NA
ASSPLVLGFEQF | TRBJ2-1 | TRBV12-3/TRBV12-4 | NA
ASSPGTSASYEQY | TRBJ2-7 | TRBV9 | TRBD2
ASSQVLRAVMAYGYT | TRBJ1-2 | TRBV4-1 | NA
SVPGTGTDTQY | TRBJ2-3 | TRBV29-1 | TRBD1
AGTGVYGYT | TRBJ1-2 | TRBV6-5 | TRBD1
ASSQAVYPGVVASHEQY | TRBJ2-7 | TRBV4-3 | NA
ASSTGEGTEAF | TRBJ1-1 | TRBV12-3/TRBV12-4 | TRBD1
ASGGNQPQH | TRBJ1-5 | TRBV7-6 | NA